This T cell receptor (beta chain) came from a study of blood T cells in healthy people across ages. Study-wide results and caveats: Age showed a roughly linear inverse relationship with TCR beta diversity per million T cells. A greater number of naive CD4+ cells and higher diversity distinguished long-lived donors from aged donors. Diversity estimates from one million T cells were considered underestimates.

As to this clonotype: Its specificity is not known. A read error may produce the germline difference seen at one junction end.

Combining a sample-barcoded 5' primer with a J-beta primer mix, a second PCR ran for about 6 to 12 cycles. From the 5' RACE reads, TCRdb called clonotypes with MiXCR, one entry per CDR3 protein. Seen here are around 990,000 distinct CDR3 sequences, under 40% observed once, and the top ten hold 13%. The CDR3 covers 15 residues. CDR1 and CDR2 from the germline V gene are DFQATT and SNEGSKA (reference sequence). Investigators took around 10 milliliters of peripheral blood from every donor. The gene calls are TRBV20-1 and TRBJ1-1; possible D gene TRBD1, 6 bases. The origin of this receptor is a man aged 18-30 years in good health. Sequences were obtained from blood. CDR3 region: CSARGGIGGGTEALF. The CDR3 region has the DNA TGCAGTGCTAGAGGCGGCATAGGGGGGGGAACTGAAGCTTTGTTT.